This paragraph covers one TCR beta chain sequence. This clone was observed a few times. Its recognized antigen is unknown. Qualities for individual bases were not recorded, and no much larger clone is one base off. Each donor gave one peripheral blood draw, averaging roughly 100 mL, which was collected into heparinised tubes. Naive, central memory, regulatory and stem cell-like memory CD4+ T cells were sorted on a BD FACSAria II using a panel including CD45RO, CCR7, CD25, CD127, CD95 and CD27. Purity was above 98% for every sorted population. PBMCs were separated immediately by Lymphoprep density gradient centrifugation and were stained directly, without being cultured. So that batch effects would be minimized, each experiment stained and sorted samples in pairs, pairing one healthy donor with one patient. These data are taken from a study of beta chain features in type 1 diabetes (dated by TCRdb to the late 2010s). For the wider study: Mean age, gender distribution, total cell number and subset yield did not differ between patients and healthy donors. The study compared TCRB repertoires of sorted circulating CD4+ T cell subsets between recently diagnosed type 1 diabetes patients and matched healthy donors. Across all samples, about 110 million sorted cells were examined, and cell number per subset correlated strongly with RNA yield. Naive and central memory subsets were obtained from all 30 or so donors, but regulatory and stem cell-like memory subsets were isolated from only 8 patients and roughly 8 healthy donors.

The High Capacity cDNA Reverse Transcription Kit was used to reverse transcribe all of the isolated RNA, meaning that expressed TCRB transcripts were what got sequenced. Deep immunoSEQ sequencing was performed on naive, central memory and regulatory T cell samples, with an average of about 3.6 million total reads per sample. After sorted cells were lysed in RLT buffer, RNA was extracted with DNase-treated RNeasy Micro or Mini kits, with the choice depending on cell number. Each cell subset was processed separately to prevent cross-contamination, with patient and healthy donor samples processed together. TCRB sequences were amplified from cDNA with the immunoSEQ multiplex PCR, producing 87-bp fragments spanning the CDR3 region. Amplicons were sequenced on the Illumina HiSeq platform. Processing in the source paper ran as follows. PCR bias was corrected computationally using synthetic template baselines, and reads within Hamming distance 2 were collapsed, with unmergeable singletons discarded. Reads were aligned against IMGT to assign V, D and J genes, CDR3 length and insertions or deletions at six rearrangement sites. Within each subset, clonotype counts were normalized to sorted cell number, and only after that were true diversity and Gini coefficients computed with the tcR R package. The overlap coefficient, calculated on TCRB nucleotide sequences, was used to quantify repertoire sharing. Out-of-frame TCRB sequences from naive cells were analyzed as a proxy for the pre-selection repertoire. TCRdb obtained this table from immuneACCESS and retained in-frame rearrangements with V and J assigned. These tables miss some clones; where compared with another copy, unresolved V genes account for less than half of the shortfall, and the remainder is unexplained. Clonal size and the V and J genes are those of that table, whereas D and trimming came from the DNA. This sample is represented by a few hundred thousand clones; about a sixth of them were singletons. The ten largest make up approximately 0.087% of the sample.

There are 14 amino acids in the CDR3, from cysteine to phenylalanine inclusive. The retained sequence is limited to the CDR3, 42 bases, with the frame set at the first base. V loses 5 bases at its end and J loses 6 bases; junction bases beyond the gene matches: 7. CDR1 SGHTA and CDR2 FQGNSA are derived from the germline V gene. Overall results and qualifications from the work: At VDJ recombination sites, patients with type 1 diabetes made fewer insertions and deleted more nucleotides, a pattern implying thymic rearrangement abnormalities. Shorter templates might have been favored by PCR, but patient and control samples were amplified and corrected together, so both groups would have been affected equally by any skew. Naive, central memory and regulatory TCRB repertoires appeared to be more similar among patients than among healthy donors. Because the HLA sub-analyses included only small numbers of individuals, any influence of HLA type on TCRB rearrangement was left unresolved. In all four CD4+ subsets, TCRB CDR3 length was moderately but significantly shorter in type 1 diabetes patients. Because cDNA was sequenced instead of genomic DNA, highly expressing activated cells could be over-represented, though the groups showed no difference in activation or CD3 levels.

Sequencing was performed on naive CD4+ T cells from blood. The sample's cell subset or site, from its label and the paper: true naive CD4+ T cells. The sequence was collected from a man between 25 and 39 years old with type 1 diabetes. The receptor chain draws on TRBV7-2 and TRBJ2-7; the junction holds 10 bases that match TRBD2. The CDR3 loop reads CASSASGRASEQYF. The DNA reads TGTGCCAGCAGCGCAAGCGGGAGGGCCTCCGAGCAGTACTTC.